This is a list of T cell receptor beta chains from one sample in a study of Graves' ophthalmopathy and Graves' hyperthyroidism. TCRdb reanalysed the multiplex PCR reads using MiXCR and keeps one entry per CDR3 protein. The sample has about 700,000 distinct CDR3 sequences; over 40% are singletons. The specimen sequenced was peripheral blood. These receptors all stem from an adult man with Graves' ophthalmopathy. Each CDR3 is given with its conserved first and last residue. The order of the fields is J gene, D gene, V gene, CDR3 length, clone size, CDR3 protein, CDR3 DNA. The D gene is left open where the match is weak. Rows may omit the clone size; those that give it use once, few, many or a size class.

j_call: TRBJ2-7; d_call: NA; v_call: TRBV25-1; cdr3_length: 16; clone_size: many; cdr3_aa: CASSDSRRGRDNEQYF; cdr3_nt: TGTGCCAGCAGTGATTCCAGGAGGGGGCGCGACAACGAGCAGTACTTC
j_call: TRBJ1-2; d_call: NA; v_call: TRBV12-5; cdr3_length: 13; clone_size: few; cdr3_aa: CASGYPNREGYTF; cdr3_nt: TGTGCTAGTGGATATCCCAACAGGGAGGGCTACACCTTC
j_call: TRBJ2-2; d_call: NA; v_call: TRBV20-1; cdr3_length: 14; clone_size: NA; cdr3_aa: CSAPLDTCTGELFF; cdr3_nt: TGCAGTGCTCCTCTTGACACCTGCACCGGGGAGCTGTTTTTT
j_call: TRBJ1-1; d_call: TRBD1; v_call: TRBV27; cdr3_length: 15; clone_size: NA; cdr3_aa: CASSPMTGRWTEAFF; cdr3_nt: TGTGCCAGCAGTCCAATGACAGGGAGATGGACTGAAGCTTTCTTT
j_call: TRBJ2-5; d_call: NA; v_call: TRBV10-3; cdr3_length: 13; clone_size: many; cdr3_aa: CAIGLTIQETQYF; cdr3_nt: TGTGCCATCGGATTAACTATCCAAGAGACCCAGTACTTC
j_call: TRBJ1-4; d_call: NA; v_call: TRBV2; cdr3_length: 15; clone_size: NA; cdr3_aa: CASSAIRVANEKLFF; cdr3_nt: TGTGCCAGCAGTGCTATCAGGGTGGCTAATGAAAAACTGTTTTTT
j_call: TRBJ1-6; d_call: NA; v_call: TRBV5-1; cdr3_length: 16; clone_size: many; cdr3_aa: CASSLYGGRGNSPLHF; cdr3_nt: TGCGCCAGCAGCTTGTACGGGGGAAGGGGGAATTCACCCCTCCACTTT
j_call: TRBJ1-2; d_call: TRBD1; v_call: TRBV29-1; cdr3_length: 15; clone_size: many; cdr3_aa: CSVPAQGRFDYGYTF; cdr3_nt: TGCAGCGTGCCCGCACAGGGGAGATTCGACTATGGCTACACCTTC
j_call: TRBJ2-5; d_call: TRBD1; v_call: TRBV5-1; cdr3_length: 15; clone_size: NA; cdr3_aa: CASSLETGGEETQYF; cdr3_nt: TGCGCCAGCAGCTTGGAGACAGGGGGCGAAGAGACCCAGTACTTC
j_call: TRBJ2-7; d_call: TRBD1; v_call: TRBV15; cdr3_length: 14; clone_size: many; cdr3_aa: CATSTGQANYEQYF; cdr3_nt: TGTGCCACCAGCACAGGACAGGCCAACTACGAGCAGTACTTC
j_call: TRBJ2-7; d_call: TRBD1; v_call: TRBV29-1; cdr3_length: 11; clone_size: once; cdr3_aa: CSFGQGDEQYF; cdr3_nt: TGCAGCTTCGGACAGGGAGACGAGCAGTACTTC
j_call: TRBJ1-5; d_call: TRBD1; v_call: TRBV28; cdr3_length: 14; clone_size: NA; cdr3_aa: CASSLKTGDQPQHF; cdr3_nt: TGTGCCAGCAGTTTAAAGACAGGGGATCAGCCCCAGCATTTT
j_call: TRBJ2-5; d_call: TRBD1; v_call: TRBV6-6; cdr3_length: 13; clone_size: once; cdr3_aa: CATKGQGSETQYF; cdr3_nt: TGTGCCACCAAGGGACAGGGATCGGAGACCCAGTACTTC
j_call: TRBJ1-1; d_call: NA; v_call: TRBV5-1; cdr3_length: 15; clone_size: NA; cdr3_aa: CASSLRAVDNTEAFF; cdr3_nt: TGCGCCAGCAGCTTGCGGGCAGTTGATAACACTGAAGCTTTCTTT
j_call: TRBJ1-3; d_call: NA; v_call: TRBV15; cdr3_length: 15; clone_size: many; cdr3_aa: CATSRAGPSGNTIYF; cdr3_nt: TGTGCCACCAGCAGAGCAGGACCCTCTGGAAACACCATATATTTT
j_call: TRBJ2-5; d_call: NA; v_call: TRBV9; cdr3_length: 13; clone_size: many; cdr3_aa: CASSVEQKETQYF; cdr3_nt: TGTGCCAGCAGCGTAGAACAGAAAGAGACCCAGTACTTC
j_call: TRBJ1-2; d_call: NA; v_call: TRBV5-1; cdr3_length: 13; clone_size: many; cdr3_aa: CASSFRENYGYTF; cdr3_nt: TGCGCCAGCAGCTTCCGGGAGAACTATGGCTACACCTTC